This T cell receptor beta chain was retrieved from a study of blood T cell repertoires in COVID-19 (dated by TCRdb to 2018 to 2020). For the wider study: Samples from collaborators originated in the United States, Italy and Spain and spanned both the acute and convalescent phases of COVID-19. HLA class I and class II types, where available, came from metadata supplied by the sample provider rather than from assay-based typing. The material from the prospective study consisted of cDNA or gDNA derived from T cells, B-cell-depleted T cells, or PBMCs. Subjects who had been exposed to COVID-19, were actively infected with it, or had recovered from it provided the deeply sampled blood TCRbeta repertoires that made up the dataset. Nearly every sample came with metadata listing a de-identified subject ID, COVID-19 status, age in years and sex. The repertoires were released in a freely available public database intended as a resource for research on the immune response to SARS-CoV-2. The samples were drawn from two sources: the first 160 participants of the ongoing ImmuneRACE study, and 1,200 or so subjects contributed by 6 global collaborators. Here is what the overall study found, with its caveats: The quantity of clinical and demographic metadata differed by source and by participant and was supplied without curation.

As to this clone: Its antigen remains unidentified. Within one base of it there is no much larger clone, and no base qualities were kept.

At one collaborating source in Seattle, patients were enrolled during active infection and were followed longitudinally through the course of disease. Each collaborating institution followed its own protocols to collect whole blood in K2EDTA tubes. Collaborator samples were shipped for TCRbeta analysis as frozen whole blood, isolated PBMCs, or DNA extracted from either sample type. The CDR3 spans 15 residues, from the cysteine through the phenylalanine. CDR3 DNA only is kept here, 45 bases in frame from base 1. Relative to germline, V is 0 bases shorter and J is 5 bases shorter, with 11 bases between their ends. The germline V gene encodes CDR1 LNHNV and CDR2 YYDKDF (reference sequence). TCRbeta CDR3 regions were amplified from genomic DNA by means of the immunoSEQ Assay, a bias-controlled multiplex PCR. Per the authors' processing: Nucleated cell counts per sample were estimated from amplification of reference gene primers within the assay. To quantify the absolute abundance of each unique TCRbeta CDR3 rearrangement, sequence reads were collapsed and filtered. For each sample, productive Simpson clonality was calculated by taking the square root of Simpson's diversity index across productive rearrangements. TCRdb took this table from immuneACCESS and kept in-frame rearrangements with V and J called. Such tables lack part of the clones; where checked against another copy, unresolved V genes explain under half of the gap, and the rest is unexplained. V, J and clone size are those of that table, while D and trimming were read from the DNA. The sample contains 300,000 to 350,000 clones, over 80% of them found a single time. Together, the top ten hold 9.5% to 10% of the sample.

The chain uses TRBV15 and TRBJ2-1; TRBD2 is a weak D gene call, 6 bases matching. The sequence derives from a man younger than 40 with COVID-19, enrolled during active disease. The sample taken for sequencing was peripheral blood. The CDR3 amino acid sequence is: CATSRDLWGDNEQFF. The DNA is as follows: TGTGCCACCAGCAGAGATTTATGGGGGGACAATGAGCAGTTCTTC.